The next 32 T cell receptor beta chains were all read from a single sample in a study of control samples from healthy donors and cancer patients (TCRdb year 2020). Library creation used the immunoSEQ multiplex PCR assay. TCRdb re-hosts the immuneACCESS table, in-frame sequences only. Its copies lack some clones; in the studies checked, an unresolved V gene accounts for under half of them, and the cause for the rest is not known. The sample table shows 150,000 to 200,000 clones, and about nine tenths are seen once. About 1.6% of the sample comes from the top ten. Material: blood. The receptors here all came from a woman in her thirties in good health.

The V gene is TRBV10-3, the J gene TRBJ2-5, with D perhaps TRBD1 (5 bases). The CDR3 is made up of 14 amino acids. V lost 4 bases and J lost 2, with 11 bases in between. Germline CDR1 and CDR2: ENHRY and SYGVKD. As DNA, the CDR3 is TGTGCCATCAGTGTCGGCCAGGGTCAAGAGACCCAGTACTTC. Its translation is CAISVGQGQETQYF.

This clone came up once. Other DNA sequences in this sample translate to the same CDR3. The chain combines TRBV18 with TRBJ2-7; possible D gene TRBD2, 6 bases. The V gene lost 2 bases and the J gene lost 4 bases, with 6 bases spanning the gap. Germline-derived CDR1 and CDR2 are KGHSH and LQKENI. The CDR3 sequence is 12 residues long. The DNA of the CDR3 is TGTGCCAGCTCACCAGGGGGGTACGAGCAGTACTTC. The encoded protein is CASSPGGYEQYF.

As to this clone: Other DNA variants within this sample encode the same CDR3. The chain employs TRBV14 and TRBJ1-4, with D perhaps matching TRBD1 (5 bases). The CDR3 runs to 14 residues. CDR1 and CDR2 (germline): SGHDN, FVKESK. V was trimmed by 4 bases and J by 3 bases, leaving 9 bases between them. The CDR3 sequence is CASSRGGANEKLFF. Here the CDR3 DNA reads TGTGCCAGCAGCCGGGGGGGAGCTAATGAAAAACTGTTTTTT.

The gene calls are TRBV7-6 and TRBJ1-2; 10 nucleotides match TRBD1. The CDR3 loop spans 15 amino acids. V shed 4 bases, J shed 7 bases, and the junction held 9 bases outside the gene matches. Germline V gives CDR1 SGHVS, CDR2 FNYEAQ. CDR3 DNA sequence: TGTGCCAGCAGCTATTCCGGGACAGGGGTTGGTGGCTACACCTTC. Its translation is CASSYSGTGVGGYTF.

Ten or more counts support this clone. This chain joins TRBV19 and TRBJ1-2; 9 nucleotides align to TRBD1. CDR1 is LNHDA, CDR2 SQIVND, per germline (reference sequence). CDR3 length equals 14 residues. The ends lost 5 bases at V and 7 bases at J; junction bases unmatched: 8. The CDR3 DNA is TGTGCCAGTAGTTTCCGGGACAGGGAGGTTGGCTACACCTTC. Its protein product is CASSFRDREVGYTF. The full variable domain, with the rest looked up from reference TRBV19 and TRBJ1-2, is DGGITQSPKYLFRKEGQNVTLSCEQNLNHDAMYWYRQDPGQGLRLIYYSQIVNDFQKGDIAEGYSVSREKKESFPLTVTSAQKNPTAFYLCASSFRDREVGYTFGSGTRLTVV.

Comment on this clone: One junction end disagrees with the germline gene, perhaps due to a read error. The sample carries other DNA sequences with the same CDR3. The chain is built from TRBV7-7 and TRBJ2-5, with TRBD1 identical over 7 bases. The CDR3 length is 13 residues. Germline V CDR1 and CDR2: SSHAT, FNYEAQ (reference sequence). The CDR3 sequence is CASSRDRQETQYF. In DNA form, the CDR3 reads TGTGCTAGCAGCCGGGACAGACAAGAGACCCAGTACTTC.

This clone has ten or more counts. The chain links TRBV10-1 to TRBJ2-7; 9 bases are a match to TRBD2. The junction had 7 bases not matched to a gene; V was cut back by 7 bases and J by 0 bases. The CDR3 sequence is 15 residues long. CDR1 and CDR2 (germline): WNHNN, SYGVQD (reference sequence). The CDR3, as DNA: TGCGCCAGCATGGAGGTAGCGGGAGTCTCCTACGAGCAGTACTTC. Protein product: CASMEVAGVSYEQYF.

The CDR3 nucleotides read TGTGCCAGCAGTTTCCCCGACAGGGGGCATAGCTACACCTTC. The encoded protein is CASSFPDRGHSYTF. This chain joins TRBV28 and TRBJ1-2; the match to TRBD1 covers 10 bases. This CDR3 spans 14 amino acids. Germline V gives CDR1 MDHEN, CDR2 SYDVKM. Trimming cost V 3 bases and J 9 bases; bases outside gene matches: 7.

The CDR3 reads CASSQSGQANSPLHF. The DNA of the CDR3 is TGCGCCAGCAGTCAATCGGGACAGGCTAATTCACCCCTCCACTTT. The chain recombines TRBV23-1 with TRBJ1-6; 8 nucleotides align to TRBD1. TRBV23-1 is placed among ORFs of uncertain function. Trimming cost V 0 bases and J 6 bases; bases outside gene matches: 1. This CDR3 comprises 15 residues.

The V and J genes are TRBV6-1 and TRBJ2-2, with 11 bases that match TRBD2. CDR1 is MNHNS and CDR2 is SASEGT in the germline V gene. The CDR3 runs to 15 residues. J lost 6 bases, V lost 3 bases, and 3 bases had no gene match. The CDR3 protein is CASSDFSGGAGELFF. The CDR3 DNA is TGTGCCAGCAGTGATTTTAGCGGGGGGGCCGGGGAGCTGTTTTTT.

This chain connects TRBV3-1 (or the pseudogene TRBV3-2) to TRBJ1-5; 7 bases line up with TRBD1. Germline-derived CDR1 and CDR2 are LGHDT and YNNKEL (reference sequence). The V and J ends lost 5 bases and 0 bases, in that order; junction bases with no gene match: 7. The CDR3 spans 16 residues. CDR3 amino acids: CASSETGAPSNQPQHF. The CDR3 region has the DNA TGTGCCAGCAGCGAAACAGGGGCCCCTAGCAATCAGCCCCAGCATTTT.

The V call is TRBV11-3, the J call TRBJ1-1; 7 bases align to TRBD1. V lost 5 bases to trimming and J lost 5 bases; unmatched junction nucleotides: 8. CDR1 and CDR2 (germline): SGHNT, YENEEA. The CDR3 has 14 amino acids. In DNA, the CDR3 is TGTGCCAGCAGCGCTCACAGGGGACGAACTGAAGCTTTCTTT. This translates into CASSAHRGRTEAFF.

There are a few counts of this clone. V is TRBV6-4 and J is TRBJ2-3; 8 positions agree with TRBD2. CDR1 is MRHNA, CDR2 SNTAGT, per germline. The CDR3 is 15 residues long. Trimming at V came to 3 bases and at J to 3 bases, leaving 5 bases not matched to a gene. CDR3 DNA sequence: TGTGCCAGCAGTGAGGTGGCTAGCGGGACAGATACGCAGTATTTT. Translating it yields CASSEVASGTDTQYF.

The CDR3 is CASSYIGGREKLFF. The CDR3 DNA reads TGTGCCAGCAGTTACATAGGGGGGAGGGAAAAACTGTTTTTT. V usage is TRBV6-6 and J usage is TRBJ1-4, with a tentative D call TRBD1 (6 bases). From germline, CDR1 is MNHNY and CDR2 SVGAGI (reference sequence). Trimming took off 2 bases at V and 8 bases at J, with 12 bases between the two ends. This CDR3 comprises 14 residues.

This clone was seen a few times. A much larger clone lies a single base off, so this may be a read error. Different DNA sequences within this sample yield the same CDR3. This sequence joins TRBV6-4 and TRBJ1-5; D is ambiguous. Germline CDR1 MRHNA, CDR2 SNTAGT. Trimming took off 2 bases at V and 0 bases at J, with 2 bases between the two ends. CDR3 length: 13 amino acids. The CDR3 reads CASSDGSNQPQHF. CDR3 DNA: TGTGCCAGCAGTGACGGTAGCAATCAGCCCCAGCATTTT.

The chain recombines TRBV5-6 with TRBJ2-3; D uncertain. V was trimmed by 2 bases and J by 0 bases, leaving 7 bases between them. The CDR3 loop spans 14 amino acids. In germline, CDR1 is SGHDT, CDR2 YYEEEE. The CDR3 here is CASSFVWSTDTQYF. The CDR3 DNA reads TGTGCCAGCAGCTTTGTCTGGAGCACAGATACGCAGTATTTT.

DNA for the CDR3: TGTGCCAGCAGCGTGGGACTAGCGGATTCGGACATTCAGTACTTC. It encodes CASSVGLADSDIQYF. V usage is TRBV4-2 and J usage is TRBJ2-4; 11 bases fit TRBD2. Per germline, CDR1 LGHNA and CDR2 YNFKEQ. The trim removed 5 bases at V and 8 bases at J, leaving 8 bases unmatched. The CDR3 sequence is 15 residues long.

This clone was detected only once. The chain uses TRBV27 and TRBJ2-5, with D perhaps TRBD2 (5 bases). Per germline, CDR1 MNHEY and CDR2 SMNVEV (reference sequence). V lost 1 base to trimming and J lost 4 bases, with 7 bases between them. CDR3 length equals 13 residues. CDR3 residues: CASSLLARETQYF. CDR3 bases: TGTGCCAGCAGTTTATTAGCGAGAGAGACCCAGTACTTC.

This rearrangement joins TRBV4-2 to TRBJ1-5; D is perhaps TRBD1 (5 bases). Germline V gives CDR1 LGHNA, CDR2 YNFKEQ. This CDR3 comprises 15 residues. The V gene lost 0 bases and the J gene lost 3 bases, with 9 bases spanning the gap. The CDR3, as DNA: TGTGCCAGCAGCCAAGATAAGGGACTCAATCAGCCCCAGCATTTT. Translated: CASSQDKGLNQPQHF.

This chain connects TRBV6-2 or TRBV6-3 to TRBJ2-3, with 14 bases that match TRBD2. J was trimmed by 4 bases and V by 5 bases; bases with no gene match: 5. This CDR3 has 16 residues. The germline V gene encodes CDR1 MNHEY and CDR2 SVGEGT. The chain's CDR3 is CASSKRLAGGPDTQYF. In DNA, the CDR3 is TGTGCCAGCAGTAAGAGACTAGCGGGAGGGCCAGATACGCAGTATTTT.

The V and J genes are TRBV5-6 and TRBJ2-5; no definite D call. This CDR3 has 13 residues. V dropped 2 bases and J dropped 1 base, with 6 bases sitting between them. In germline, CDR1 is SGHDT, CDR2 YYEEEE. In DNA form, the CDR3 reads TGTGCCAGCAGCTTAGGTTCCCAAGAGACCCAGTACTTC. It specifies CASSLGSQETQYF.

CDR3 DNA sequence: TGCGCCAGCAGCTTGGGCCTGCAGGGCAATGAGCAGTTCTTC. This translates into CASSLGLQGNEQFF. The gene calls are TRBV5-1 and TRBJ2-1, with D tentatively TRBD1 (5 bases). This CDR3 is built from 14 residues. Germline CDR1 is SGHRS and CDR2 is YFSETQ. The ends were cut back, 0 bases at V and 6 bases at J, with 10 bases in the middle. The full variable domain, its missing parts supplied by reference TRBV5-1 and TRBJ2-1, is KAGVTQTPRYLIKTRGQQVTLSCSPISGHRSVSWYQQTPGQGLQFLFEYFSETQRNKGNFPGRFSGRQFSNSRSEMNVSTLELGDSALYLCASSLGLQGNEQFFGPGTRLTVL.

The DNA of the CDR3 is TGTGCCAGCAGTGAGCCGGGACAGGGGGTATATGGCTACACCTTC. Amino acid sequence: CASSEPGQGVYGYTF. The chain uses TRBV2 and TRBJ1-2; 11 nucleotides agree with TRBD1. CDR1 is SNHLY, CDR2 FYNNEI, per germline. Unmatched junction bases numbered 5, after V lost 3 bases and J lost 5 bases. The CDR3 has 15 residues.

This sequence joins TRBV10-1 and TRBJ1-2, with a weak D call TRBD1 (5 bases). Looked up from germline, CDR1 is WNHNN and CDR2 is SYGVQD (reference sequence). The CDR3 covers 12 residues. The V end was cut by 6 bases, the J end by 4 bases, with 9 bases between. The CDR3 sequence is CASRGHVYGYTF. In DNA form, the CDR3 reads TGCGCCAGCAGAGGACATGTCTATGGCTACACCTTC.

This clone was observed a few times. For the CDR3, the DNA is TGTGCCAGCAGTTACTCCGGGACAGGGACTTCACCCCTCCACTTT. Amino acids: CASSYSGTGTSPLHF. V gene TRBV6-5 combines with J gene TRBJ1-6, with TRBD1 identical over 9 bases. The junction had 3 bases not matched to a gene; V was cut back by 0 bases and J by 9 bases. Germline-derived CDR1 and CDR2 are MNHEY and SVGAGI. The CDR3 extends over 15 amino acids.

The chain joins TRBV6-4 to TRBJ2-1; TRBD2 aligns across 8 bases. Germline CDR1 MRHNA, CDR2 SNTAGT. CDR3 length: 15 amino acids. The V gene end was trimmed by 2 bases and the J gene end by 9 bases; junction bases not matched to a gene: 9. CDR3: CASSDALAGFGEQFF. The CDR3 bases are TGTGCCAGCAGTGACGCCCTAGCGGGTTTCGGTGAGCAGTTCTTC.

The V gene is TRBV6-1, the J gene TRBJ1-2; D gene unclear. CDR3 length: 12 amino acids. V shed 3 bases and J shed 6 bases, with 8 bases lying between them. Germline CDR1 and CDR2: MNHNS and SASEGT. The CDR3: CASSDGRHGYTF. In DNA, the CDR3 is TGTGCCAGCAGTGACGGTCGACATGGCTACACCTTC.

The genes are TRBV9 and TRBJ2-6; no definite D call. CDR3 size: 15 residues. V dropped 0 bases and J dropped 0 bases, with 4 bases sitting between them. CDR1 SGDLS and CDR2 YYNGEE come from the germline V gene. The CDR3 nucleotides are TGTGCCAGCAGCGTAGGGGTCTCTGGGGCCAACGTCCTGACTTTC. The encoded protein is CASSVGVSGANVLTF.

The chain is built from TRBV11-2 and TRBJ2-1, with 8 positions matching TRBD1. V trimming: 4 bases; J trimming: 8 bases; junction bases outside the gene matches: 7. This CDR3 spans 14 amino acids. CDR1 and CDR2 (germline): SGHAT, FQNNGV. The CDR3 DNA follows: TGTGCCAGCAGCTCAGACAGGGGTGGGTATGAGCAGTTCTTC. Translating gives CASSSDRGGYEQFF.

V and J are TRBV11-3 and TRBJ2-2; D perhaps matches TRBD1 (5 bases). The V gene's germline CDR1 is SGHNT and CDR2 YENEEA. V dropped 0 bases and J dropped 7 bases, with 9 bases sitting between them. The CDR3 sequence is 14 residues long. The CDR3 nucleotides are TGTGCCAGCAGCTTAGATCTGGGGCACGGGGAGCTGTTTTTT. Its protein product is CASSLDLGHGELFF.

The J gene is TRBJ2-1, the V gene TRBV4-1; 10 nucleotides match TRBD2. Germline V gives CDR1 MGHRA, CDR2 YSYEKL. V gave up 6 bases and J gave up 2 bases; unmatched junction bases: 10. The CDR3 is 17 residues long. CDR3 sequence: CASRWVAGGLPYNEQFF. DNA for the CDR3: TGCGCCAGCAGGTGGGTAGCGGGGGGCCTACCCTACAATGAGCAGTTCTTC.

This rearrangement joins TRBV9 to TRBJ1-2, with 7 bases aligning to TRBD1. V was pared by 4 bases and J by 0 bases, with 6 bases of the junction left unmatched. Per the germline V gene, CDR1 is SGDLS and CDR2 is YYNGEE. There are 15 residues in the CDR3. CDR3 region: CASSKSTGPNYGYTF. In nucleotides, the CDR3 is TGTGCCAGCAGCAAATCGACAGGGCCTAACTATGGCTACACCTTC. The variable domain in full, completed from reference TRBV9 and TRBJ1-2, reads DSGVTQTPKHLITATGQRVTLRCSPRSGDLSVYWYQQSLDQGLQFLIQYYNGEERAKGNILERFSAQQFPDLHSELNLSSLELGDSALYFCASSKSTGPNYGYTFGSGTRLTVV.